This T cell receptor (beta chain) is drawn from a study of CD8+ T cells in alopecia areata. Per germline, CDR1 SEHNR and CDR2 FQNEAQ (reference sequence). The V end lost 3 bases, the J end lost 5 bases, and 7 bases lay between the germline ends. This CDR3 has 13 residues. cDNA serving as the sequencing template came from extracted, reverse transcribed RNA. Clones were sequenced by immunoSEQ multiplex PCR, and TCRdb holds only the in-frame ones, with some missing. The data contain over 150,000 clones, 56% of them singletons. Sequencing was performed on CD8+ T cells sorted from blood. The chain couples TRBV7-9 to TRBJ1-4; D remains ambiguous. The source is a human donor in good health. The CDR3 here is CASSLPSNEKLFF. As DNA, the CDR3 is TGTGCCAGCAGCTTGCCGTCGAATGAAAAACTGTTTTTT.